This TCR beta chain was captured in a study of blood T cell repertoires in COVID-19. Study-level information: Both acute and convalescent COVID-19 samples were obtained from the United States, Italy and Spain. Sources were T cells, B-cell-depleted T cells, or PBMCs; the material itself was cDNA or gDNA.

The length of the CDR3 is 14 residues. Germline values: CDR1 SGHNT, CDR2 YENEEA. Trimming left V 4 bases short and J 2 bases short, with 12 bases between. Original processing methods: Reference gene primer amplification in the assay estimated nucleated cell counts. Here immunoSEQ multiplex PCR was the method, and the copy in TCRdb shows in-frame clones only, minus some. V and J calls and clone size are given by that table; D and trimming were obtained from the DNA. Here the sample spans about 80,000 clones, about four fifths being singletons. Sample: peripheral blood. The sequence was collected from a woman aged 80 or older with acute or convalescent COVID-19. The rearrangement links TRBV11-3 to TRBJ2-7, with TRBD1 as a possible D gene (6 bases). Here the CDR3 DNA reads TGTGCCAGCAGCTCGGTTGGACAGACCTACGAGCAGTACTTC. It codes for CASSSVGQTYEQYF.